The clone carrying this TCR beta chain was seen more than once but under ten times. This sample is part of a study of blood T cell repertoires in COVID-19. Study-wide context: Spain, Italy and the United States supplied samples that represented acute and convalescent COVID-19.

Per the germline V gene, CDR1 is SEHNR and CDR2 is FQNEAQ (reference sequence). V dropped 3 bases and J dropped 0; count of bases not matched to a gene: 1. The CDR3 consists of 15 residues. TCRdb keeps only in-frame clones here, not all; method: immunoSEQ multiplex PCR. The sample has about 180,000 clones, 70% to 85% seen once. This clonotype was obtained from a woman in her 50s who had recovered from COVID-19. The gene calls are TRBV7-9 and TRBJ2-1; 8 bases align to TRBD2. The specimen sequenced was PBMCs or T cells enriched from blood (not recorded which). CDR3 sequence (DNA): TGTGCCAGCAGCTTCAGCGGGAGCTCCTACAATGAGCAGTTCTTC. Protein product: CASSFSGSSYNEQFF.